A single T cell receptor beta chain is shown here with its context. What it binds is unknown. The sample belongs to a study of PD-1 blockade in classical Hodgkin lymphoma. Findings and limits, study-wide: Patients who initiated nivolumab within 1 year of ASCT were excluded.

After autologous stem cell transplantation all patients relapsed, and prior brentuximab vedotin exposure differed between cohorts. Using immunoSEQ multiplex PCR, the repertoire was profiled, and TCRdb retains in-frame clones only, with some absent. The sample has 25,000 to 30,000 clones, roughly 71% seen once. This specimen was peripheral blood mononuclear cells (PBMCs), taken before the second cycle of nivolumab. This TCR derives from a human donor with classical Hodgkin lymphoma.

CDR3 in amino acids: CASSLRQVVGTEAFF. The CDR3, as DNA: TGTGCCAGCAGCTTGCGCCAGGTGGTTGGCACTGAAGCTTTCTTT. V gene TRBV5-4 combines with J gene TRBJ1-1; no firm D call. Germline-derived CDR1 and CDR2 are SGHNT and YYREEE (reference sequence). V dropped 1 base and J dropped 4 bases, with 14 bases sitting between them. The CDR3 totals 15 residues.